Listed below are T cell receptor beta chains from one sample, sequenced in a study of cytomegalovirus exposure and HLA in healthy donors. The method was immunoSEQ multiplex PCR; TCRdb's version includes in-frame clones alone and lacks a portion of them. Of about 57,000 clones listed, more than 75% are singletons. The sequencing sample was made of PBMCs. The receptors originated from a male donor in good health and CMV-seronegative. Each CDR3 is given with its conserved first and last residue. D genes are given only for firm matches. Clone size is given for some rows only: seen once, a few or many times, or a class if the clone is expanded.

TRBJ2-3,NA,TRBV6-4,TRBD1,CASSVDRGSTDTQYF,TGTGCCAGCAGTGTCGACAGGGGAAGCACAGATACGCAGTATTTT
TRBJ2-7,NA,TRBV7-8,NA,CASSLGFAAYEQYF,TGTGCCAGCAGCTTAGGGTTCGCGGCCTACGAGCAGTACTTC
TRBJ1-1,NA,TRBV19,TRBD1,CASSAPGTAEAFF,TGTGCCAGTTCCGCCCCGGGGACAGCCGAAGCTTTCTTT
TRBJ2-7,NA,TRBV13,TRBD1,CASSVTGDPPYEQYF,TGTGCCAGCAGCGTGACAGGGGATCCTCCCTACGAGCAGTACTTC
TRBJ2-7,NA,TRBV15,TRBD1,CATSRRQGLYGQYF,TGTGCCACCAGCAGGCGACAGGGCCTCTACGGGCAGTACTTC
TRBJ1-2,NA,TRBV6-5,TRBD1,CASSRQGETYGYTF,TGTGCCAGCAGCCGACAGGGGGAGACCTATGGCTACACCTTC
TRBJ1-3,NA,TRBV30,TRBD1,CASYSDRGRGNTIYF,TGTGCCTCCTACTCGGACAGGGGCCGAGGAAACACCATATATTTT
TRBJ2-2,NA,TRBV4-1,NA,CASSQGPANTGELFF,TGCGCCAGCAGCCAAGGTCCGGCGAACACCGGGGAGCTGTTTTTT
TRBJ1-6,NA,TRBV7-3,NA,CASSLGPNLPLHF,TGTGCCAGCAGCTTAGGGCCCAACCTCCCCCTCCACTTT
TRBJ1-2,NA,TRBV21-1,NA,CASRSAGRDF,TGTGCCAGCAGGTCGGCGGGGAGGGACTTC
TRBJ2-7,NA,TRBV7-2,TRBD1,CASSQGAGGGYEQYF,TGTGCCAGCAGTCAGGGCGCAGGGGGCGGCTACGAGCAGTACTTC
TRBJ2-2,NA,TRBV7-6,NA,CASSFHTEHPNTGELFF,TGTGCCAGCAGCTTCCATACAGAGCACCCGAACACCGGGGAGCTGTTTTTT
TRBJ2-1,NA,TRBV29-1,NA,CSVDTGSDEQFF,TGCAGCGTAGACACAGGGTCTGATGAGCAGTTCTTC
TRBJ1-4,NA,TRBV2,NA,CASSEGVRGNEKLFF,TGTGCCAGCAGTGAAGGGGTGCGGGGTAATGAAAAACTGTTTTTT
TRBJ2-2,NA,TRBV15,TRBD1,CATSRETGGGTGELFF,TGTGCCACCAGCAGAGAAACAGGGGGCGGCACCGGGGAGCTGTTTTTT
TRBJ2-1,NA,TRBV7-3,TRBD2,CASSFSGGGYNEQFF,TGTGCCAGCAGCTTCTCGGGGGGGGGTTACAATGAGCAGTTCTTC
TRBJ1-2,NA,TRBV28,NA,CASTVGGNGYTF,TGTGCCAGCACCGTGGGAGGAAATGGCTACACCTTC
TRBJ1-2,NA,TRBV19,NA,CASSMNIGDDGYTF,TGTGCCAGTAGTATGAATATAGGGGATGATGGCTACACCTTC
TRBJ2-1,NA,TRBV19,NA,CASSSHRDGHNEQFF,TGTGCCAGTAGTTCACACAGGGACGGGCACAATGAGCAGTTCTTC
TRBJ2-6,NA,TRBV7-2,NA,CASSQYGGTGANVLTF,TGTGCCAGCTCCCAGTACGGGGGAACTGGGGCCAACGTCCTGACTTTC
TRBJ1-2,NA,TRBV4-3,NA,CASSPDGLYGGYTF,TGCGCCAGCAGCCCAGACGGACTCTATGGAGGCTACACCTTC
TRBJ2-7,NA,TRBV5-3,NA,CARSLGQISYSYEQYF,TGTGCCAGAAGCTTGGGACAGATTTCTTACTCCTACGAGCAGTACTTC
TRBJ1-1,few,TRBV7-2,TRBD1,CASSLDRGDTEAFF,TGTGCCAGCAGCTTAGACAGGGGGGACACTGAAGCTTTCTTT
TRBJ1-5,once,TRBV6-4,NA,CASTTGPEGNQPQHF,TGTGCCAGCACCACAGGGCCGGAGGGCAATCAGCCCCAGCATTTT
TRBJ1-3,NA,TRBV7-9,NA,CASSQSGSGNTIYF,TGTGCCAGCAGCCAAAGCGGCTCTGGAAACACCATATATTTT
TRBJ1-2,once,TRBV5-1,NA,CASSLEAVTNYGYTF,TGCGCCAGCAGCTTGGAGGCGGTAACTAACTATGGCTACACCTTC
TRBJ1-2,NA,TRBV7-2,TRBD1,CASSPRTGRQGGYTF,TGTGCCAGCAGCCCCCGGACAGGCAGGCAGGGTGGCTACACCTTC
TRBJ1-2,NA,TRBV7-2,TRBD1,CASSPGQGRNGYTF,TGTGCCAGCAGCCCGGGACAGGGGAGAAATGGCTACACCTTC
TRBJ1-3,NA,TRBV6-6,NA,CASSYSILDRRNTIYF,TGTGCCAGCAGTTACTCGATTTTGGACAGACGAAACACCATATATTTT
TRBJ1-6,few,TRBV10-1,NA,CASSGRGSGSPLHF,TGCGCCAGCAGTGGCAGGGGTTCAGGTTCACCCCTCCACTTT
TRBJ1-6,few,TRBV25-1,TRBD1,CASSQGESSPLHF,TGTGCCAGCTCACAGGGGGAAAGTTCACCCCTCCACTTT
TRBJ2-6,NA,TRBV18,NA,CASSTLPGGTPSGANVLTF,TGTGCCAGCTCCACACTGCCAGGGGGGACCCCTTCTGGGGCCAACGTCCTGACTTTC
TRBJ2-3,NA,TRBV11-1,NA,CASSWEPGLIGPDTQYF,TGTGCCAGCAGCTGGGAGCCGGGCTTAATAGGGCCCGATACGCAGTATTTT
TRBJ1-3,NA,TRBV5-6,NA,CASSPFPPGQLSGNTIYF,TGTGCCAGCAGTCCCTTCCCACCCGGACAGCTCTCTGGAAACACCATATATTTT
TRBJ2-7,NA,TRBV7-2,TRBD1,CASSPRGSPREQYF,TGTGCCAGCAGCCCCAGGGGGTCGCCGCGAGAGCAGTACTTC
TRBJ2-3,NA,TRBV5-1,TRBD2,CASSLVLAGPDTQYF,TGCGCCAGCAGCTTGGTGCTAGCGGGGCCAGATACGCAGTATTTT
TRBJ2-7,NA,TRBV18,NA,CASSPRPNSYEQYF,TGTGCCAGCTCACCACGGCCCAACTCCTACGAGCAGTACTTC
TRBJ2-2,few,TRBV4-1,NA,CASSQGGGPGELFF,TGCGCCAGCAGCCAAGGCGGGGGCCCCGGGGAGCTGTTTTTT
TRBJ2-1,NA,TRBV2,NA,CASSDQDTQFF,TGTGCCAGCAGTGATCAGGACACGCAGTTCTTC
TRBJ2-7,NA,TRBV2,TRBD1,CASSGQGSHEQYF,TGTGCCAGCAGTGGACAGGGGAGCCACGAGCAGTACTTC
TRBJ1-1,few,TRBV21-1,NA,CASIVSGINTEAFF,TGTGCCAGCATCGTGTCAGGAATTAACACTGAAGCTTTCTTT
TRBJ1-6,NA,TRBV5-6,NA,CASSSLGAQDSPLHF,TGTGCCAGCAGCTCCTTAGGGGCCCAGGATTCACCCCTCCACTTT
TRBJ1-5,NA,TRBV18,NA,CASSPAAGAQPQHF,TGTGCCAGCTCACCAGCGGCAGGGGCTCAGCCCCAGCATTTT
TRBJ1-1,once,TRBV7-2,NA,CASSLMRNTEAFF,TGTGCCAGCAGCTTAATGAGGAACACTGAAGCTTTCTTT
TRBJ1-5,NA,TRBV7-8,NA,CASSSTGKGSNQPQHF,TGTGCCAGCAGCTCAACAGGGAAGGGGAGCAATCAGCCCCAGCATTTT